The entry below gives a single T cell receptor (beta chain) sequence along with its context. The CDR3 loop spans 11 amino acids. The V end lost 6 bases, the J end lost 3 bases, and 5 bases lay between the germline ends. From germline, CDR1 is SNHLY and CDR2 FYNNEI. It was second doses at about 4 or about 12 weeks that were pooled. TCRdb's table, derived via immunoSEQ multiplex PCR, lists solely in-frame clones and lacks some. Of about 86,000 clones detected, around nine tenths appear once; the ten largest clones hold about 7%. The entry originates in a study of T cell responses to AZD1222 COVID-19 vaccine.

The chain recombines TRBV2 with TRBJ1-2; D is undetermined. The specimen was peripheral blood, collected 28 days after the second AZD1222 dose. This sequence was found in an adult who received the AZD1222 COVID-19 vaccine. CDR3 sequence reads: CASSVDYGYTF. DNA of the CDR3: TGTGCCAGCAGCGTGGACTATGGCTACACCTTC.